This passage covers 3 T cell receptor beta chains from one sample sequenced in a study of monozygotic twins with inflammatory bowel disease. From its re-call of the 5' RACE reads, TCRdb lists each CDR3 protein once, without DNA. The sample holds 300,000 to 400,000 distinct CDR3 sequences. Sequencing was carried out using blood. The receptors originated from a human donor with ulcerative colitis or Crohn's disease, or a healthy co-twin of an affected twin (not recorded which).

The chain couples TRBV6-4 to TRBJ2-1; TCRdb picks TRBD1, but there is no DNA to check that call. The CDR3 covers 14 residues. The germline V gene encodes CDR1 MRHNA and CDR2 SNTAGT. The CDR3 reads CASSTGLGYNEQFF.

The chain is built from TRBV3-1 and TRBJ2-7; absent DNA, TCRdb's TRBD2 call cannot be checked. The germline gives CDR1 LGHDT, CDR2 YNNKEL (reference sequence). The CDR3 runs to 17 residues. The chain's CDR3 is CASSQVASGDPREEQYF.

The rearrangement uses TRBV3-1 and TRBJ1-6. This CDR3 has 16 residues. Germline V gene data show CDR1 as LGHDT and CDR2 as YNNKEL (reference sequence). The CDR3 protein is CASSQFRGQGGSPLHF.